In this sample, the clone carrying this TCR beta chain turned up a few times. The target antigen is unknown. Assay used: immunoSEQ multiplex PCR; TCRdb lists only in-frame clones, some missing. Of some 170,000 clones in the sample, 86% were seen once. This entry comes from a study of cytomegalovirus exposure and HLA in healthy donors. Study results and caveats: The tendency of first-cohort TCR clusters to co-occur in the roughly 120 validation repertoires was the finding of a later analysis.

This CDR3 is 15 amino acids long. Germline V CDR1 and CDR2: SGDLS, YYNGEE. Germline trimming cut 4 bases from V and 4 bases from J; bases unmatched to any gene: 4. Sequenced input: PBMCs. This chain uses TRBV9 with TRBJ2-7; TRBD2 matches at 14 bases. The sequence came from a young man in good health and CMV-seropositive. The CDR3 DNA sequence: TGTGCCAGCAGCCAAGGACTAGCGGGAGGATACGAGCAGTACTTC. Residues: CASSQGLAGGYEQYF.